These 6 T cell receptor beta chains share one sample of origin, sequenced in a study of blood T cell repertoires in COVID-19 (TCRdb year 2020). Library method: the immunoSEQ multiplex PCR assay. In TCRdb, the immuneACCESS table is reduced to in-frame sequences with V and J assigned. These tables do not hold every clone; where another copy was compared, an unresolved V gene accounts for under half, and the others remain unexplained. This sample holds 120,000 or so clones; roughly 84% were observed only once. The ten biggest clones cover approximately 3.5% of the sample. Input material: PBMCs or T cells enriched from blood (not recorded which). The receptors originated from a woman between 25 and 40 years old who had recovered from COVID-19.

V gene TRBV5-1 combines with J gene TRBJ2-3; D gene uncertain. V shed 0 bases and J shed 1 base, with 9 bases lying between them. The CDR3 is 15 residues long. Germline loops: CDR1 SGHRS, CDR2 YFSETQ. The CDR3 DNA reads as TGCGCCAGCAGCTTGGCCCTTGCAGGCACAGATACGCAGTATTTT. It codes for CASSLALAGTDTQYF.

V gene TRBV11-3 combines with J gene TRBJ2-5; 7 bases line up with TRBD2. CDR1 and CDR2 from the germline V gene are SGHNT and YENEEA. This CDR3 comprises 17 residues. The V gene end was trimmed by 1 base and the J gene end by 2 bases; junction bases not matched to a gene: 10. Here the CDR3 DNA reads TGTGCCAGCAGCTTAGGCGTAGCGGGTAACCGACAAGAGACCCAGTACTTC. Translating it yields CASSLGVAGNRQETQYF.

This sequence joins TRBV6-6 and TRBJ2-7, with D perhaps matching TRBD2 (5 bases). The CDR3 is 14 amino acids. Trimming left V 4 bases short and J 1 base short, with 11 bases between. Germline CDR1 is MNHNY and CDR2 is SVGAGI (reference sequence). CDR3 bases: TGTGCCAGCAGTTTCGTGGGAGTGTCCTACGAGCAGTACTTC. Translating gives CASSFVGVSYEQYF.

The J gene is TRBJ2-7, the V gene TRBV7-5; the table's D call, TRBD2, has no DNA check behind it. TRBV7-5 is listed as a pseudogene. The CDR3 totals 18 residues. The CDR3 coding sequence is TGTGTCAGAAGCGCGCCCCCTAGCGGGTACTCCCAATTCTACGAGCAGTACTTC. This translates into CVRSAPPSGYSQFYEQYF.

V usage is TRBV3-1 (or the pseudogene TRBV3-2) and J usage is TRBJ2-1, with D possibly being TRBD2 (6 bases). Trimming took 5 bases from V and 3 from J, leaving 14 bases between them. The CDR3 has 15 amino acids. CDR1 and CDR2 (germline): LGHDT, YNNKEL (reference sequence). CDR3 residues: CASSRISGFYNEQFF. In DNA form, the CDR3 reads TGTGCCAGCAGCAGAATTAGCGGCTTCTACAATGAGCAGTTCTTC.

This chain connects TRBV7-9 to TRBJ1-3; D gene ambiguous. CDR1 and CDR2 from the germline V gene are SEHNR and FQNEAQ (reference sequence). The CDR3 is made up of 15 amino acids. Trimming cost V 5 bases and J 1 base, with 12 bases left between them. CDR3 loop: CASSPQTRSGNTIYF. The CDR3 bases are TGTGCCAGCAGCCCCCAGACACGTTCTGGAAACACCATATATTTT.